The TCR beta chain described here comes from a study of CD8+ T cells in alopecia areata. Whole-study results and caveats: Elevated clonality characterized lesional scalp relative to normal scalp, particularly in alopecia totalis/universalis. Mice gave a clearer picture of TCR sharing than patients did, possibly for HLA-related reasons.

Extracted from the samples, RNA was reverse transcribed into cDNA to serve as the sequencing template. Repertoires were generated with immunoSEQ multiplex PCR, while TCRdb's copy carries only in-frame clones and drops some. The profile shows fewer than 150,000 clones, around four fifths of them singletons. Notes on this clone: Its specificity is unknown.

The CDR3 is 11 residues long. CDR1 is SQVTM, CDR2 ANQGSEA, per germline. V was clipped by 7 bases and J by 6 bases, with 9 bases between them. Indicated treatment: oral pan-JAK inhibitor, 5-10 mg twice daily. The source was CD8+ T cells sorted from blood, collected at week 4, from a patient treated with tofacitinib. The chain uses TRBV29-1 and TRBJ2-2; no definite D call. The sequence derives from a human donor with alopecia areata. In DNA form, the CDR3 reads TGCAGCGCAGCGACTGCCGGGGAGCTGTTTTTT. Translating it yields CSAATAGELFF.